Below, one T cell receptor beta chain is given with its context. What it recognizes is unknown. V was shortened by 6 bases and J by 0 bases, with 8 bases between the two germline ends. The CDR3 extends over 13 amino acids. Germline V gives CDR1 DFQATT, CDR2 SNEGSKA (reference sequence). This record belongs to a study of T cell repertoires in cytomegalovirus infection. Regarding the study as a whole: HLA-C-restricted CMV clonotypes gave the most frequent clonotype in two of eight donors.

Via MiXCR, TCRdb re-called the reads, giving one row per CDR3 protein. Altogether 300,000 or so distinct CDR3 sequences are present, around 25% being singletons, with the ten largest covering 11% to 15%. Material: PBMCs. The sequence derives from a human donor in good health (CMV status not recorded). Some clones in this sample may be carry-over from other donors' samples. V usage is TRBV20-1 and J usage is TRBJ1-4; TRBD1 is a possible D gene (6 bases). CDR3 nucleotide sequence: TGCAGTGCAGGGGGGGCAACTAATGAAAAACTGTTTTTT. This gives the protein CSAGGATNEKLFF.